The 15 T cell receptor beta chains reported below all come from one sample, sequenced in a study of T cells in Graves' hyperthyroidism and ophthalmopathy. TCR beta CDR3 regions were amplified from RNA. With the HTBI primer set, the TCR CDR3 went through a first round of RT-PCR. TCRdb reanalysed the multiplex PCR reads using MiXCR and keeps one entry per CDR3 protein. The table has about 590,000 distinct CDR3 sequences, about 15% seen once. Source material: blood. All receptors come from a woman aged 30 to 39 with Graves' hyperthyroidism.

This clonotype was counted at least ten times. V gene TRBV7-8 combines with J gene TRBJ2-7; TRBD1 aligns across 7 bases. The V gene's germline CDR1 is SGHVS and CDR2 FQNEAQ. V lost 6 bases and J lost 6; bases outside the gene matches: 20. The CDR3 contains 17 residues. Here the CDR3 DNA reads TGTGCCAGCAGAAGTGACAGGGCCGGTTATTGGGAGCTCGAGCAGTACTTC. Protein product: CASRSDRAGYWELEQYF. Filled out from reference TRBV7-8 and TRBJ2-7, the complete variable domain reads GAGVSQSPRYKVAKRGQDVALRCDPISGHVSLFWYQQALGQGPEFLTYFQNEAQLDKSGLPSDRFFAERPEGSVSTLKIQRTQQEDSAVYLCASRSDRAGYWELEQYFGPGTRLTVT.

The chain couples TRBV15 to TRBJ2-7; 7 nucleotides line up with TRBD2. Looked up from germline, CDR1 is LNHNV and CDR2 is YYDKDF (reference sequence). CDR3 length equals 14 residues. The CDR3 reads CVTAAGVGDYEQYF. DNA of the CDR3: TGTGTCACGGCGGCGGGAGTTGGGGACTACGAGCAGTACTTC.

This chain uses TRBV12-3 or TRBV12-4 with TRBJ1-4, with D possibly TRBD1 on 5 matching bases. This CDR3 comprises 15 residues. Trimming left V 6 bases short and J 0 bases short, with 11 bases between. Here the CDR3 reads CASSGAQATNEKLFF. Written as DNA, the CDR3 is TGTGCCAGCAGCGGGGCCCAGGCAACTAATGAAAAACTGTTTTTT.

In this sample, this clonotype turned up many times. The CDR3 protein is CASTTGTGITDTQYF. CDR3 bases: TGTGCCAGCACAACCGGGACAGGGATCACAGATACGCAGTATTTT. The chain uses TRBV7-2 and TRBJ2-3, with TRBD1 matching 9 bases. CDR1 and CDR2 from the germline V gene are SGHTA and FQGNSA. Trimming took 7 bases from V and 2 from J; bases not matched to a gene: 7. This CDR3 is built from 15 residues.

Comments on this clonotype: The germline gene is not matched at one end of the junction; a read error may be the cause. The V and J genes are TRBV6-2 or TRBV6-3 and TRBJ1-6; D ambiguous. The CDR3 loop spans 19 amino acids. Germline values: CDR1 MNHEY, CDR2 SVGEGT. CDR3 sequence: CVSSYSSYFSGNFNSPLHF. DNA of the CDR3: TGTGTCAGCAGTTACTCGTCTTACTTTAGCGGAAATTTCAATTCACCCCTCCACTTT.

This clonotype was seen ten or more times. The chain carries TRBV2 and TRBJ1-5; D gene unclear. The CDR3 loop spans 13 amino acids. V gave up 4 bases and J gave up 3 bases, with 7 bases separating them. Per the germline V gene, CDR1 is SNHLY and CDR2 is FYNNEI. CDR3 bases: TGTGCCAGCAGTGCTTACCCCAATCAGCCCCAGCATTTT. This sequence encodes CASSAYPNQPQHF.

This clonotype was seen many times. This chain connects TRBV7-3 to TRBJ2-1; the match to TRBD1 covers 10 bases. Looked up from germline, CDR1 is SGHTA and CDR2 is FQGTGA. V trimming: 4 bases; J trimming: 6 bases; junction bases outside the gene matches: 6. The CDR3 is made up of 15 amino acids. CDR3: CASSYGTGVGNEQFF. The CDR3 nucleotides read TGTGCCAGCAGCTATGGGACAGGGGTAGGCAATGAGCAGTTCTTC.

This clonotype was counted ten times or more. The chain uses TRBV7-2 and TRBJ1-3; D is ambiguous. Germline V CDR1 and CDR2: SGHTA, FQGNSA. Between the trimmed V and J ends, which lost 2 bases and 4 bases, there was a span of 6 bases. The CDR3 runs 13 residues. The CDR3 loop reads CASSLPPGNTIYF. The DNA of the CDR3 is TGTGCCAGCAGCTTACCCCCGGGAAACACCATATATTTT.

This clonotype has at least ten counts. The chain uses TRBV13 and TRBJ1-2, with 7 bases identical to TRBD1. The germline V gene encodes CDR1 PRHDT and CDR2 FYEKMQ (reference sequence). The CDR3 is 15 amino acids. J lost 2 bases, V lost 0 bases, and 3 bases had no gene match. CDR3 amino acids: CASSLGQGRNYGYTF. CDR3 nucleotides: TGTGCCAGCAGCTTAGGACAGGGGAGAAACTATGGCTACACCTTC.

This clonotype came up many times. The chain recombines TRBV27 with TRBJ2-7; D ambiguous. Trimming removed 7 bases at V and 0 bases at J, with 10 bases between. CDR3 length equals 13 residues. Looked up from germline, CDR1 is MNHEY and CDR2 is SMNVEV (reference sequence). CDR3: CASKRTVSYEQYF. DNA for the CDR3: TGTGCCAGCAAACGCACTGTCTCCTACGAGCAGTACTTC.

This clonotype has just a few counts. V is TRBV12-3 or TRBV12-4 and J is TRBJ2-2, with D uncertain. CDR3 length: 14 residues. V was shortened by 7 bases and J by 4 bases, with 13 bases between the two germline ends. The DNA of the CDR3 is TGTGCCAGCACCGACCTCTCAAGCACCGGGGAGCTGTTTTTT. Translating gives CASTDLSSTGELFF.

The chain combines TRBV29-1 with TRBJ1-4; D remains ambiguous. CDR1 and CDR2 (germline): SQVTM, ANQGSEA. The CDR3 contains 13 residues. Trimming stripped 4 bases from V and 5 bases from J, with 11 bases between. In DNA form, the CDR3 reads TGCAGCGTTGCGGGCCATTTCAATGAAAAACTGTTTTTT. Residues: CSVAGHFNEKLFF. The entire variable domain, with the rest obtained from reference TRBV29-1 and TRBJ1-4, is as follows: SAVISQKPSRDICQRGTSLTIQCQVDSQVTMMFWYRQQPGQSLTLIATANQGSEATYESGFVIDKFPISRPNLTFSTLTVSNMSPEDSSIYLCSVAGHFNEKLFFGSGTQLSVL.

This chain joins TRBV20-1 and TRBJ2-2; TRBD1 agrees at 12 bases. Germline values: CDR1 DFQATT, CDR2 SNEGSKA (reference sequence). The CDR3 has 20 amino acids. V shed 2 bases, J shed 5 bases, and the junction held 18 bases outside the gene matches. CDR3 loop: CSARTPGTGGIAGRTGELFF. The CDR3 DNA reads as TGCAGTGCTAGAACCCCCGGGACAGGGGGCATAGCGGGAAGAACCGGGGAGCTGTTTTTT.

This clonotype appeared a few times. CDR3 bases: TGTGCTAGTGGTTTGCCCACGGGGACACCTAGCACCTACGAGCAGTACTTC. Amino acids: CASGLPTGTPSTYEQYF. The chain couples TRBV12-5 to TRBJ2-7; a possible D gene is TRBD1 (6 bases). This CDR3 has 17 amino acids. CDR1 is LGHNT, CDR2 FRNRAP, per germline. The V end lost 2 bases, the J end lost 2 bases, and 19 bases lay between the germline ends.

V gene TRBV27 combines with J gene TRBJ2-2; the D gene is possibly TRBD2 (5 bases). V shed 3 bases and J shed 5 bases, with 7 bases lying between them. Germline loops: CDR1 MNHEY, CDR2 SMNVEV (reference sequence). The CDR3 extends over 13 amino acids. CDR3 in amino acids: CASSFEGTGELFF. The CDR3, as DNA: TGTGCCAGCAGTTTTGAGGGAACCGGGGAGCTGTTTTTT.